This T cell receptor beta chain was sequenced for a study of glioma-infiltrating T cells after dendritic cell vaccination. Study at large: Monocyte-derived dendritic cells, cultured less than 8 days with IL-4 and GM-CSF, were pulsed with autologous tumor lysate.

Only patients with spare fresh-frozen tumor and over two years of follow-up were included. PBMC were collected before vaccination, two weeks after the third vaccination, and at progression. The immunoSEQ assay amplified TCRB CDR3 from up to about 2 ug DNA. TCRdb's table, derived via immunoSEQ multiplex PCR, lists solely in-frame clones and lacks some. The sample lists under 100,000 clones; roughly three quarters were seen once. A word on this clone: This same CDR3 is encoded by further DNA sequences in the sample.

Trimming left V 3 bases short and J 4 bases short, with 10 bases between. The germline gives CDR1 MNHEY, CDR2 SMNVEV (reference sequence). The CDR3 runs 14 residues. This receptor was identified in a human donor with glioblastoma. This sample comprised blood, obtained before dendritic cell vaccination. This sequence joins TRBV27 and TRBJ1-5; a weak D match, TRBD1 (6 bases). Written as DNA, the CDR3 is TGTGCCAGCAGTTTGGCAGGGGTTAATCAGCCCCAGCATTTT. Its translation is CASSLAGVNQPQHF.